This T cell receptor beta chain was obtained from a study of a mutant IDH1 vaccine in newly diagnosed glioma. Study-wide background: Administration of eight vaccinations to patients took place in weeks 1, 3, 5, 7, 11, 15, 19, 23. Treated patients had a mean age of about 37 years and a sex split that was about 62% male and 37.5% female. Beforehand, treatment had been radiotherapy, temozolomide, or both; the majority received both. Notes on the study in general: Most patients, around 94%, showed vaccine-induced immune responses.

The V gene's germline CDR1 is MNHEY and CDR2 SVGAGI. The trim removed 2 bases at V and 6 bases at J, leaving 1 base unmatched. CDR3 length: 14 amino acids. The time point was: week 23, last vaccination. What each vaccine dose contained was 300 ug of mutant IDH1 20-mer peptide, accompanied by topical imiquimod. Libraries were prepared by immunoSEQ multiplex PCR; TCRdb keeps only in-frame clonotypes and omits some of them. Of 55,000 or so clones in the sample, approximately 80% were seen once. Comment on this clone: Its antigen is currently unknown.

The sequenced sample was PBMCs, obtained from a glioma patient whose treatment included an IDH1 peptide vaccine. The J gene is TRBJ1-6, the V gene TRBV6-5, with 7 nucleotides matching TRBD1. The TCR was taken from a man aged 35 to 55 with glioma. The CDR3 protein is CASSYRDSNSPLHF. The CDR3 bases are TGTGCCAGCAGTTACAGGGACAGTAATTCACCCCTCCACTTT.